This TCR beta chain stems from a study of T cells in localized non-small cell lung cancer. In germline, CDR1 is MNHGY, CDR2 SAAAGT. V shed 10 bases and J shed 0 bases, with 21 bases lying between them. The CDR3 length is 16 residues. Sequencing was performed with immunoSEQ multiplex PCR; in TCRdb, only in-frame clones are kept and a portion is missing. The sample holds under 5,500 clones; about 30% are singletons and the top ten take roughly 8.2%. Sample share makes this clone medium-sized (0.01 to 0.1%). The antigen is not known. Findings and limits, study-wide: Adjacent lung exhibited a median of about 57 among the 100 most abundant tumor clones. Uninvolved nearby lung showed the greatest T cell clonality, exceeding that found in tumor. Elevated blood T cell density was associated with longer overall survival. Heterogeneity remains possible because sequencing was limited to only one tumor region.

The chain combines TRBV6-8 with TRBJ1-1, with a possible D match to TRBD1 (5 bases). This clonotype was sampled from a male donor aged 60 or older with stage I lung adenocarcinoma. The sample in question was lung tumor tissue, obtained before any cancer treatment. The CDR3 nucleotides read TGTGCCATCAGGAATTCCGGGGGATTTGTGAACACTGAAGCTTTCTTT. Protein: CAIRNSGGFVNTEAFF.